This TCR beta chain was recovered during a study of T cell responses to AZD1222 COVID-19 vaccine. The CDR3 runs to 15 residues. CDR1 is MGHRA and CDR2 is YSYEKL in the germline V gene. With 1 base removed from V and 3 bases from J, the gap between germline ends came to 10 bases. TCRdb's copy holds only in-frame clones and misses some; the assay was immunoSEQ multiplex PCR. Of roughly 150,000 clones detected, about nine tenths appear once; the ten largest clones hold roughly 1.9%. This material consisted of peripheral blood, taken on day 0 of AZD1222 vaccination. The rearrangement uses TRBV4-1 and TRBJ2-1, with D possibly being TRBD2 (5 bases). This sequence was found in an adult in good health. The chain's CDR3 is CASSQGETNYNEQFF. In DNA, the CDR3 is TGCGCCAGCAGCCAAGGGGAGACTAACTACAATGAGCAGTTCTTC.